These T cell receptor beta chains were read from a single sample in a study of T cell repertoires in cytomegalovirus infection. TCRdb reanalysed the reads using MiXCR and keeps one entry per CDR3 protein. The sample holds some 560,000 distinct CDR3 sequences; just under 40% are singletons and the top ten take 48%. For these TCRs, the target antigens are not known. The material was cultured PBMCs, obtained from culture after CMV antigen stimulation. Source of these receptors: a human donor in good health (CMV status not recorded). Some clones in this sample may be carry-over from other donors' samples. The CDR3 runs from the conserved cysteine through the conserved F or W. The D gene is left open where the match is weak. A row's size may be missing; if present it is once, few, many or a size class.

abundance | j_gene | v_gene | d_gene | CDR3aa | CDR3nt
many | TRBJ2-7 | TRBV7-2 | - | CASSYGLVYEQYF | TGTGCCAGCAGCTACGGGCTGGTATACGAGCAGTACTTC
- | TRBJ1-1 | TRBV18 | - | CASSPPIGRDLNTEAFF | TGTGCCAGCTCACCACCCATCGGTAGGGACCTGAACACTGAAGCTTTCTTT
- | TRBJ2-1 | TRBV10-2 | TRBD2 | CASGGGGAYNEQFF | TGCGCCAGCGGCGGGGGTGGTGCCTACAATGAGCAGTTCTTC
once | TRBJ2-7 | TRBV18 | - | CASSPRGEPYEQYF | TGTGCCAGCTCACCACGAGGGGAGCCCTACGAGCAGTACTTC
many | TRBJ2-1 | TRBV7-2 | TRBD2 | CASSLLAGGPRNEQFF | TGTGCCAGCAGCTTACTAGCGGGGGGGCCAAGGAATGAGCAGTTCTTC
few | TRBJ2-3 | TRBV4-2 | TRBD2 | CASSQFLAGERDTQYF | TGTGCCAGCAGCCAATTCTTAGCGGGAGAACGAGATACGCAGTATTTT
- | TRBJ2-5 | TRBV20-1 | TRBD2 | CSAPVAGEETQYF | TGCAGTGCTCCCGTAGCGGGGGAAGAGACCCAGTACTTC
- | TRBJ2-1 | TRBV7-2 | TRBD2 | CASSLAGRVKFF | TGTGCCAGCAGCTTAGCGGGGAGGGTCAAGTTCTTC
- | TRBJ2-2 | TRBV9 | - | CASSVGAPRTGELFF | TGTGCCAGCAGCGTAGGTGCCCCCAGGACCGGGGAGCTGTTTTTT
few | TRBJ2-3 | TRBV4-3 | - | CASSQDFAADTQYF | TGCGCCAGCAGCCAAGATTTCGCGGCAGATACGCAGTATTTT
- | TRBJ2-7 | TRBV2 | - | CASSSDRTAYEQYF | TGTGCCAGCAGTAGCGACAGGACCGCCTACGAGCAGTACTTC
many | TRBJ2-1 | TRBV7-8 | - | CASSSTGGANEQFF | TGTGCCAGCAGCTCTACCGGAGGGGCGAATGAGCAGTTCTTC
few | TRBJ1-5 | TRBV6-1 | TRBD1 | CASSEGSRGGDQPQHF | TGTGCCAGCAGTGAAGGAAGCAGGGGGGGAGATCAGCCCCAGCATTTT
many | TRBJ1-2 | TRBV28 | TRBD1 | CASSSPTGLIHYGYTF | TGTGCCAGCAGTTCGCCGACAGGGCTAATCCACTATGGCTACACCTTC
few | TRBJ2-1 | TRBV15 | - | CATSRDLSNEQFF | TGTGCCACCAGCAGAGACCTTTCCAATGAGCAGTTCTTC
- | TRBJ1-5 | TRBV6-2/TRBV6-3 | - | CASSYSRSDPIYSNQPQHF | TGTGCCAGCAGTTATTCCCGGTCGGACCCGATATATAGCAATCAGCCCCAGCATTTT
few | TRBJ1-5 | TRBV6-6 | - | CASSYEPSRIQPQHF | TGTGCCAGCAGTTACGAGCCGAGTCGGATTCAGCCCCAGCATTTT
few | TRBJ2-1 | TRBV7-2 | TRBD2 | CASSPFSGGDEQFF | TGTGCCAGCAGCCCATTTAGCGGGGGGGATGAGCAGTTCTTC
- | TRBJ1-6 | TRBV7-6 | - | CASSSSVVDSPLHF | TGTGCCAGCAGCTCTTCAGTCGTGGATTCACCCCTCCACTTT
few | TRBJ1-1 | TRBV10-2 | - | CASAEGNTEAFF | TGCGCCAGCGCTGAAGGGAACACTGAAGCTTTCTTT
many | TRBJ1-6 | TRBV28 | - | CASSLLEGNSYNSPLHF | TGTGCCAGCAGTTTGCTTGAGGGGAACTCCTATAATTCACCCCTCCACTTT
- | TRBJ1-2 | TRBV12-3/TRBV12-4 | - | CASSYDRPGRGYTF | TGTGCCAGCAGCTATGACAGGCCAGGTCGGGGCTACACCTTC
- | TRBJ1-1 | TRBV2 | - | CASSVPQIRGGEAFF | TGTGCCAGCAGTGTGCCCCAGATTCGCGGGGGTGAAGCTTTCTTT
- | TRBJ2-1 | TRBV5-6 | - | CASSHRGRPYNEQFF | TGTGCCAGCAGCCACCGGGGACGGCCATACAATGAGCAGTTCTTC
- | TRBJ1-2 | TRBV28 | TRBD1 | CASSRQGLYDNYGYTF | TGTGCCAGCAGCCGACAGGGCCTATATGACAACTATGGCTACACCTTC
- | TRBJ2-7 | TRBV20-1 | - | CSARQLPSSYEQYF | TGCAGTGCTAGACAGCTACCGAGCTCCTACGAGCAGTACTTC
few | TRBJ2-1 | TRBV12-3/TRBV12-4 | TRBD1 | CASSLRDRVSNEQFF | TGTGCCAGCAGTTTAAGGGACAGGGTCAGTAATGAGCAGTTCTTC
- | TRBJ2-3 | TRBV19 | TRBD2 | CASSPLAGQTDTQYF | TGTGCCAGTAGTCCCCTAGCGGGGCAGACAGATACGCAGTATTTT
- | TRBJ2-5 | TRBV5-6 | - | CASNQGGFSGETQYF | TGTGCCAGCAACCAGGGGGGGTTTTCCGGCGAGACCCAGTACTTC
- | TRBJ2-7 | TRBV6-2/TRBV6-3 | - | CASSASGSTYEQYF | TGTGCCAGCAGTGCCTCGGGATCGACCTACGAGCAGTACTTC
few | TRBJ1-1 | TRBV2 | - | CASSSTTEGAFF | TGTGCCAGCAGCAGTACCACGGAGGGAGCTTTCTTT
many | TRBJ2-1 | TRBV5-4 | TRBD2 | CASSLAPRTSGRNEQFF | TGTGCCAGCAGCTTAGCCCCACGGACTAGCGGGAGGAATGAGCAGTTCTTC
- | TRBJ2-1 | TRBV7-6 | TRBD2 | CGSSSSGNSYNEQFF | TGTGGCAGCAGCTCTAGCGGGAACTCCTACAATGAGCAGTTCTTC
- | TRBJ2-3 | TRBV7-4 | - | CASSFAADFSTDTQYF | TGTGCCAGCAGCTTCGCGGCCGACTTTAGCACAGATACGCAGTATTTT
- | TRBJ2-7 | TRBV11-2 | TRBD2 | CASSYGTSDFYVQYF | TGTGCCAGCAGCTACGGGACTAGCGACTTCTACGTGCAGTACTTC
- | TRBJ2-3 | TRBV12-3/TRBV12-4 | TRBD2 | CASSPGTSGSSTDTQYF | TGTGCCAGCAGTCCGGGGACTAGCGGGAGTTCGACAGATACGCAGTATTTT
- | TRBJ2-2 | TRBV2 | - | CASSVRHFSGGELFF | TGTGCCAGCAGTGTACGGCATTTTAGCGGCGGGGAGCTGTTTTTT
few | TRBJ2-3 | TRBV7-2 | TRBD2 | CASSKTSGRVGDTQYF | TGTGCCAGCAGCAAGACTAGCGGGAGGGTGGGGGATACGCAGTATTTT
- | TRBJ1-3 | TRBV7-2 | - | CASSLVGRSGNTIYF | TGTGCCAGCAGCTTAGTGGGGAGGTCTGGAAACACCATATATTTT
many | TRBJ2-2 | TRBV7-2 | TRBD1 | CASSLGGTGRTGELFF | TGTGCCAGCAGCTTAGGGGGGACAGGGCGGACCGGGGAGCTGTTTTTT
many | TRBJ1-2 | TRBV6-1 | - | CASSRQPANYGYTF | TGTGCCAGCAGTCGACAGCCCGCTAACTATGGCTACACCTTC
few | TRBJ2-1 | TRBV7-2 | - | CASSASGMLGEQFF | TGTGCCAGCAGCGCATCCGGGATGCTTGGGGAGCAGTTCTTC
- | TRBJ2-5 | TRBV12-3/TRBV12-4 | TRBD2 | CASKRSGRETQYF | TGTGCCAGCAAACGTAGCGGGAGAGAGACCCAGTACTTC
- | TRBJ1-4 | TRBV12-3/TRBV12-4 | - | CASSLGTVLGKLFF | TGTGCCAGCAGTTTAGGGACGGTTTTGGGAAAACTGTTTTTT
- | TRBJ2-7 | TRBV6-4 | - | CASSESLGGYEQYF | TGTGCCAGCAGTGAGTCTCTCGGCGGCTACGAGCAGTACTTC
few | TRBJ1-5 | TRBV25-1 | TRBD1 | CASSDRPGQGSLTPYQPQHF | TGTGCCAGCAGTGACAGACCGGGACAGGGAAGTTTAACGCCATATCAGCCCCAGCATTTT
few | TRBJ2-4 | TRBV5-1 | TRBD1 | CASSARTGEEVQYF | TGCGCCAGCAGCGCACGGACAGGGGAAGAGGTTCAGTACTTC
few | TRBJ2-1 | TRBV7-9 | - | CASSPIRLEGAPWDEQFF | TGTGCCAGCAGCCCCATTAGGTTGGAGGGGGCCCCTTGGGATGAGCAGTTCTTC
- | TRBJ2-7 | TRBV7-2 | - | CTSSLDPPSGPYEQYF | TGTACCAGCAGCTTAGACCCCCCATCCGGACCCTACGAGCAGTACTTC
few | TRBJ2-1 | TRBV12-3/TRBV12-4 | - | CASSRGSVSEQFF | TGTGCCAGCAGTAGGGGAAGCGTTAGTGAGCAGTTCTTC
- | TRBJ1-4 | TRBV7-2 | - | CASSSTRRGSNEKLFF | TGTGCCAGCAGCTCGACTCGTCGGGGCAGTAATGAAAAACTGTTTTTT
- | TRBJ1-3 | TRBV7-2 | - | CASSLITGASGNTIYF | TGTGCCAGCAGCCTCATTACGGGGGCGTCTGGAAACACCATATATTTT
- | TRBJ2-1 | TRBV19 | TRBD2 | CASSAPRLARKGDEQFF | TGTGCCTCCTCCGCTCCGCGACTAGCGAGGAAAGGGGATGAGCAGTTCTTC
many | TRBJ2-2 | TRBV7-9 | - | CASSSGPTNTGELFF | TGTGCCAGCAGCAGCGGGCCTACGAACACCGGGGAGCTGTTTTTT
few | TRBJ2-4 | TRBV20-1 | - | CSAKRSPGDASKNIQYF | TGCAGTGCTAAAAGGTCCCCCGGGGACGCTTCCAAAAACATTCAGTACTTC
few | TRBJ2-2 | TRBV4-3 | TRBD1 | CASSQRMTGGLAGHGGELFF | TGCGCCAGCAGCCAACGGATGACAGGGGGCTTAGCGGGACATGGCGGGGAGCTGTTTTTT
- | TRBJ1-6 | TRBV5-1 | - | CASSFGRGFERDSPLHF | TGCGCCAGCAGCTTTGGACGAGGGTTTGAAAGGGATTCACCCCTCCACTTT
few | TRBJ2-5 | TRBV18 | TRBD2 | CASCPGTSGDQETQYF | TGTGCCAGCTGTCCCGGGACTAGCGGGGACCAAGAGACCCAGTACTTC